The clone carrying this T cell receptor (beta chain) was counted a few times. What it binds is unknown. In the PCR, 60 Vbeta and 13 Jbeta primers were used. The authors' processing: Later reanalysis found 75 million to 100 million unique TCR beta chains, some 10 million of them shared. Assay used: immunoSEQ multiplex PCR; TCRdb lists only in-frame clones, some missing. V, J and clone size were drawn from that table, and D and trimming were deduced from the DNA. This sample yields 200,000 to 250,000 clones, of which 82% are seen a single time; approximately 0.5% belongs to the top ten. This sample is part of a study of cytomegalovirus exposure and HLA in healthy donors. V dropped 3 bases and J dropped 7; count of bases not matched to a gene: 7. This CDR3 contains 14 residues. From germline, CDR1 is MNHNS and CDR2 SASEGT. All donors participated as healthy donors of bone marrow. General observations from the study: Association with HLA alleles at 0.05 false discovery rate was found for some 18,000 TCR beta sequences in a later analysis. Productive status was seen about 87% or about 30% of the time for most TCR beta V segments in an earlier analysis.

The sequence derives from a woman in her thirties or forties in good health and CMV-seronegative. The sequencing input was PBMCs. This sequence joins TRBV6-1 and TRBJ1-2, with 8 bases aligning to TRBD1. The CDR3 reads CASSDPAGGVGYTF. The CDR3, as DNA: TGTGCCAGCAGTGACCCCGCAGGGGGCGTTGGCTACACCTTC.